Sequencing of this TCR beta chain was carried out in a study of PD-L1 blockade in urothelial cancer. Whole-study context: Earlier, patients had received 0 to 3 chemotherapy regimens. Once treatment had started, blood was analyzed at 3 weeks (second dose) and again at 6 weeks.

Produced via immunoSEQ multiplex PCR; TCRdb's table is partial and in-frame only. The sample yields tens of thousands of clones, around 85% seen once. Time point noted: pretreatment peripheral blood. This CDR3 has 16 residues. V lost 4 bases and J lost 8; bases outside the gene matches: 11. In germline, CDR1 is LGHNA, CDR2 YSLEER. This TCR came from a woman aged 55-69 years with urothelial cancer. Specimen: PBMCs, collected around atezolizumab (anti-PD-L1) treatment. This chain joins TRBV4-3 and TRBJ2-4; 10 nucleotides align to TRBD2. DNA for the CDR3: TGCGCCAGCAGCCCCTCGGCTAGCGGGGGTGTGTACATTCAGTACTTC. It yields the protein CASSPSASGGVYIQYF.